This T cell receptor (beta chain) was obtained from a study of blood T cells in healthy people across ages. The CDR3 sequence is 17 residues long. Germline V gives CDR1 KGHSH, CDR2 LQKENI. Trimming cost V 4 bases and J 1 base, with 18 bases left between them. A note on this clonotype: Its cognate antigen is unknown.

Regarding the study as a whole: A greater number of naive CD4+ cells and higher diversity distinguished long-lived donors from aged donors.

The use of a sample-barcoded 5' primer and a J-beta primer mix characterized a second PCR of 7 to 11 cycles. TCRdb reanalysed the 5' RACE reads using MiXCR and keeps one entry per CDR3 protein. Of 1 million to 1.2 million distinct CDR3 sequences in the sample, under 40% are singletons; the top ten hold roughly 14%. The V call is TRBV18, the J call TRBJ2-3; D is undetermined. The TCR comes from a man aged 18 to 35 in good health. Sequencing input: blood. CDR3 residues: CASSRIDSNRGTDTQYF. The CDR3 DNA sequence: TGTGCCAGCTCACGGATCGACTCTAATAGGGGCACAGATACGCAGTATTTT.